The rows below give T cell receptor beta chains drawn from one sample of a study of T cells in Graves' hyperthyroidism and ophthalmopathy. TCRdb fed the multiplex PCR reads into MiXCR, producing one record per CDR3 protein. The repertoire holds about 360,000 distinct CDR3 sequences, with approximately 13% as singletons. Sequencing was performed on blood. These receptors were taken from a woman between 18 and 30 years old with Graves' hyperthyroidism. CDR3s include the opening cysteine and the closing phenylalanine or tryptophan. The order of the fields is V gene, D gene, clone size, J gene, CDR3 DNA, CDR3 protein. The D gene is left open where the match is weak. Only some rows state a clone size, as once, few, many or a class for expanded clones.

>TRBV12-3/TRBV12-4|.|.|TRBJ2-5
TGTGCCAGCAGTTTCCCTAGGGGAAACCAAGAGACCCAGTACTTC
CASSFPRGNQETQYF
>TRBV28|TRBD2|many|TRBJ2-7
TGTGCCAGCAGAGGAGCGGGATGGTCCTACGAGCAGTACTTC
CASRGAGWSYEQYF
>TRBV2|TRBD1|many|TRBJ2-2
TGTGCCAGCAGGCGACAGGGTAACACCGGGGAGCTGTTTTTT
CASRRQGNTGELFF
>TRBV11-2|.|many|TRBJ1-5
TGTGCCAGCAGCTTAGACAGCCAAGGACAGCCCCAGCATTTT
CASSLDSQGQPQHF
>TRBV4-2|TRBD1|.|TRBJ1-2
TGTGCCAGCAGCCCTTTAGGGGTGGAGGACAGGCGGAACTATGGCTACACCTTC
CASSPLGVEDRRNYGYTF
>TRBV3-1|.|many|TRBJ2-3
TGTGCCAGCAGCCAAGCGGGGGCCGGAGATACGCAGTATTTT
CASSQAGAGDTQYF
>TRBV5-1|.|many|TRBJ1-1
TGCGCCAGCAGTAGGGAAGGGGGCACTGAAGCTTTCTTT
CASSREGGTEAFF
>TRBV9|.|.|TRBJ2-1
TGTGCCAGCAGCCCCCGGGACCGAGCCCACAATGAGCAGTTCTTC
CASSPRDRAHNEQFF
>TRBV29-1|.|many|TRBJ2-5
TGCAGCGGGGGGCCACGGACAGTCCAAGAGACCCAGTACTTC
CSGGPRTVQETQYF
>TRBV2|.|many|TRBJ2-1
TGTGCCAGCAGTGAATTGAGTAGCTACAATGAGCAGTTCTTC
CASSELSSYNEQFF
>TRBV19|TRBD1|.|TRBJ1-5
TGTGCCAGTAGTGCTGGGACAGCAGGCCGCAATCAGCCCCAGCATTTT
CASSAGTAGRNQPQHF
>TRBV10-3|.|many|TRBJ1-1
TGTGCCATCAGTGAGAGGGGCCAAGAGGGTGAAGCTTTCTTT
CAISERGQEGEAFF
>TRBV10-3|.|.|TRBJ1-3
TGTGCCATCAGTGAGTCAATTACCTCTGGAAACACCATATATTTT
CAISESITSGNTIYF
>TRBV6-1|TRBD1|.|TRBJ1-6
TGTGCCAGCAGTCTGGGGGGGACAGGGGGTTCCTATAATTCACCCCTCCACTTT
CASSLGGTGGSYNSPLHF
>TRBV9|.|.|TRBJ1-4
TGTGCCAGCAGCATAGAGGGAGACCTTAATGAAAAACTGTTTTTT
CASSIEGDLNEKLFF
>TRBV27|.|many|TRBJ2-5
TGTGCCAGCAGTTTTCCCAAATACCAGACCCAGTACTTC
CASSFPKYQTQYF
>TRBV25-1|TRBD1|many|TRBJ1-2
TGTGCCAGCAGTGAAACAGGGGTTTTATATGGCTACACCTTC
CASSETGVLYGYTF
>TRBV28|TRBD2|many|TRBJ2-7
TGTGCCAGCAGTTTGGTGTTCGACGGGACTAGCTCCTCTTACGAGCAGTACTTC
CASSLVFDGTSSSYEQYF
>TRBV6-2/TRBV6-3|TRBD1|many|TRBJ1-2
TGTGCCAGCAGTTACTCGACCACAGGGGGTGGCTACACCTTC
CASSYSTTGGGYTF
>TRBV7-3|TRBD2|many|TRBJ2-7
TGTGCCAGCAGCTTACAAGTAGCGGGAAACCACGAGCAGTACTTC
CASSLQVAGNHEQYF
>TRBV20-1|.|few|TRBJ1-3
TGCAGTGCTAGAGAGGGTTGGACTGGAAACACCATATATTTT
CSAREGWTGNTIYF
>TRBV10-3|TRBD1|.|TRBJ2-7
TGTGCCATCTCGGGACAGGGGGCTTGGCAACGCGAGCAGTACTTC
CAISGQGAWQREQYF
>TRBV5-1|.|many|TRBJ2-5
TGCGCCAGCAGCTTGGCCAGAGGTCAACAAGAGACCCAGTACTTC
CASSLARGQQETQYF
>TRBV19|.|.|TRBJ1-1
TGTGCCAGTTCCTTCCTGAGACAGGAGAACACTGAAGCTTTCTTT
CASSFLRQENTEAFF
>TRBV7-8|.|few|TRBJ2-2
TGTGCCAGCAAGCCCACCGGGACGGAGAACACCGGGGAGCTGTTTTTT
CASKPTGTENTGELFF
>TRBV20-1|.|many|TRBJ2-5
TGCAGTGCTGATCACAGGTACCAAGAGACCCAGTACTTC
CSADHRYQETQYF